The sequence of this T cell receptor beta chain was determined in a study of blood T cell repertoires in COVID-19. As for the study in general: Samples came from the United States, Italy and Spain, spanning acute and convalescent COVID-19.

The V gene end was trimmed by 6 bases and the J gene end by 7 bases; junction bases not matched to a gene: 5. The CDR3 loop spans 13 amino acids. Per germline, CDR1 MNHNY and CDR2 SVGAGI (reference sequence). Enrollment of patients from Seattle took place during active infection, with longitudinal follow-up. Original data processing: Estimation of nucleated cell counts was performed using reference gene primer amplification. Repertoires were generated with immunoSEQ multiplex PCR, while TCRdb's copy carries only in-frame clones and drops some. V, J and clone size derive from that table, while D and trimming were established from the DNA sequence. The sample has over 250,000 clones, about 87% seen once.

The chain combines TRBV6-6 with TRBJ2-2; TRBD1 agrees at 7 bases. The receptor's source is a woman between 50 and 59 years old with COVID-19, enrolled during active disease. Sequencing was carried out using peripheral blood. For the CDR3, the DNA is TGTGCCAGCAGGACAGGGTTCGACGGGGAGCTGTTTTTT. The encoded protein is CASRTGFDGELFF.